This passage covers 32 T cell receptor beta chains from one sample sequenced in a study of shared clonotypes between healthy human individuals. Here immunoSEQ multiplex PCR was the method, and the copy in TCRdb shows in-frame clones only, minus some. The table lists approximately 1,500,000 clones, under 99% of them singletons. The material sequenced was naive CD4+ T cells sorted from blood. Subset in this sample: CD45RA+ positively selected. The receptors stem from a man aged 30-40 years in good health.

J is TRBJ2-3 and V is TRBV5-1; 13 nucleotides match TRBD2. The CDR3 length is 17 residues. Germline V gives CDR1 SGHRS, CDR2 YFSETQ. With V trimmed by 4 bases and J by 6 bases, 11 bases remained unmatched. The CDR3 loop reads CASSPSRTSGSFDTQYF. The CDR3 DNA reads TGCGCCAGCAGCCCGAGCCGGACTAGCGGGAGTTTCGATACGCAGTATTTT.

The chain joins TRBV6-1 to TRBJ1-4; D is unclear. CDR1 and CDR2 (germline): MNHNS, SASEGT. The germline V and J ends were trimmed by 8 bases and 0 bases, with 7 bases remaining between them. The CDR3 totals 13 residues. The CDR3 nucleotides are TGTGCCAGCTCCCCATCAACTAATGAAAAACTGTTTTTT. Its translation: CASSPSTNEKLFF.

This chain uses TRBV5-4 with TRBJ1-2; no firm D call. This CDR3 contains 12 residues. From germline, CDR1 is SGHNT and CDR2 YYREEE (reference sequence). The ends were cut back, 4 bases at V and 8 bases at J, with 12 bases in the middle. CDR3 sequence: CASSTPLRGYTF. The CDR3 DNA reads TGTGCCAGCAGCACCCCCTTGCGGGGCTACACCTTC. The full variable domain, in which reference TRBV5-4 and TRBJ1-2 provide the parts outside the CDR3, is ETGVTQSPTHLIKTRGQQVTLRCSSQSGHNTVSWYQQALGQGPQFIFQYYREEENGRGNFPPRFSGLQFPNYSSELNVNALELDDSALYLCASSTPLRGYTFGSGTRLTVV.

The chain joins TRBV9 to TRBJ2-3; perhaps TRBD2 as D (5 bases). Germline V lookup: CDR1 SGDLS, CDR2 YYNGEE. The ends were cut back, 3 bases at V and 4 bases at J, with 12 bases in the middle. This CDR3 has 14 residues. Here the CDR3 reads CASSASGRPDTQYF. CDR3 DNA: TGTGCCAGCAGCGCGAGCGGACGGCCAGATACGCAGTATTTT.

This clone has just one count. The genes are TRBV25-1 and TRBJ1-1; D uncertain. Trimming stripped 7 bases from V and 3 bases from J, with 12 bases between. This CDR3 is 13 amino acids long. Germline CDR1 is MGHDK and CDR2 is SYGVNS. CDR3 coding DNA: TGTGCCAGCACCCCTGTCGGGGACACTGAAGCTTTCTTT. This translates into CASTPVGDTEAFF.

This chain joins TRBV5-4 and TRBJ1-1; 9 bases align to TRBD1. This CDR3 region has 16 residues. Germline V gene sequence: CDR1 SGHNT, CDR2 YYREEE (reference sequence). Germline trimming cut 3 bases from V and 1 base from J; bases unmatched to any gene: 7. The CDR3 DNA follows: TGTGCCAGCAGCTCTACAGGGGGCAGGGAGAACACTGAAGCTTTCTTT. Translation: CASSSTGGRENTEAFF.

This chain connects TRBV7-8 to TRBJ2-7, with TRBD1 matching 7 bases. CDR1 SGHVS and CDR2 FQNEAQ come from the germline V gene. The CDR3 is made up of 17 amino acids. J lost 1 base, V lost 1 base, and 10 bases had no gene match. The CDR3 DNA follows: TGTGCCAGCAGCTTAGGCCAAGGGGGCCATGCTTCCTACGAGCAGTACTTC. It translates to CASSLGQGGHASYEQYF. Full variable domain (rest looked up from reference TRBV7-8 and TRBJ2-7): GAGVSQSPRYKVAKRGQDVALRCDPISGHVSLFWYQQALGQGPEFLTYFQNEAQLDKSGLPSDRFFAERPEGSVSTLKIQRTQQEDSAVYLCASSLGQGGHASYEQYFGPGTRLTVT.

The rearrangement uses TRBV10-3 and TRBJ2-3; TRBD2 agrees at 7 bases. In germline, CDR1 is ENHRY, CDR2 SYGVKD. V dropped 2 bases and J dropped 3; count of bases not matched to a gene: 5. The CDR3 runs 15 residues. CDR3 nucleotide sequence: TGTGCCATCAGTGAGGCGGGAGTCATGACAGATACGCAGTATTTT. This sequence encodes CAISEAGVMTDTQYF.

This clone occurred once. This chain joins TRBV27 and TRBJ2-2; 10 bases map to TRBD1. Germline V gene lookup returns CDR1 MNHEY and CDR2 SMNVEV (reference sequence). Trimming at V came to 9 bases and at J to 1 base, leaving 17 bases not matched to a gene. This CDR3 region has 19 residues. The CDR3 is CARVPGQGYCLVNTGELFF. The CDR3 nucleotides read TGTGCCAGGGTACCGGGACAGGGGTATTGTTTAGTGAACACCGGGGAGCTGTTTTTT.

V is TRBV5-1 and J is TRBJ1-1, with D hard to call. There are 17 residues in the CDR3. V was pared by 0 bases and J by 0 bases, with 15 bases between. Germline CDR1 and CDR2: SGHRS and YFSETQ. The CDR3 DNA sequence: TGCGCCAGCAGCTTGGTTCTACTCCCGAACATGAACACTGAAGCTTTCTTT. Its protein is CASSLVLLPNMNTEAFF.

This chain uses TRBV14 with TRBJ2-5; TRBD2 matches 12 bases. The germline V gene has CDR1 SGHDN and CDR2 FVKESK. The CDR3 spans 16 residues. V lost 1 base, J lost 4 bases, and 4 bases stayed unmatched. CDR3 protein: CASSQVRLAGVETQYF. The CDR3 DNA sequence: TGTGCCAGCAGCCAAGTAAGACTAGCGGGAGTAGAGACCCAGTACTTC.

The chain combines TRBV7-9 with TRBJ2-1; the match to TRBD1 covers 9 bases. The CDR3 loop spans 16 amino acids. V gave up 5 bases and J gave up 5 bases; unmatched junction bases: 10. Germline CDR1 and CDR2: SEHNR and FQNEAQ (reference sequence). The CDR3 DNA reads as TGTGCCAGCAGCACAAGCCGGGACAGGGTCCACAATGAGCAGTTCTTC. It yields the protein CASSTSRDRVHNEQFF.

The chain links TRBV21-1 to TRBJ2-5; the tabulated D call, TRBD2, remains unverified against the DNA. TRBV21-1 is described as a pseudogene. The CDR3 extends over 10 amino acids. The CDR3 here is CASSRETQYF. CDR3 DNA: TGTGCCAGCAGCCGGGAGACCCAGTACTTC.

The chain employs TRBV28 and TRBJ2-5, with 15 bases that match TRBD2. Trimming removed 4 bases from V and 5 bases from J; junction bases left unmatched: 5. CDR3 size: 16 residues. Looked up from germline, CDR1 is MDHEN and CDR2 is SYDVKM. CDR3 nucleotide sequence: TGTGCCAGCAGTTGGGGACTAGCGGGAGGAAAGGAGACCCAGTACTTC. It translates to CASSWGLAGGKETQYF. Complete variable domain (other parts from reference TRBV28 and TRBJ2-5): DVKVTQSSRYLVKRTGEKVFLECVQDMDHENMFWYRQDPGLGLRLIYFSYDVKMKEKGDIPEGYSVSREKKERFSLILESASTNQTSMYLCASSWGLAGGKETQYFGPGTRLLVL.

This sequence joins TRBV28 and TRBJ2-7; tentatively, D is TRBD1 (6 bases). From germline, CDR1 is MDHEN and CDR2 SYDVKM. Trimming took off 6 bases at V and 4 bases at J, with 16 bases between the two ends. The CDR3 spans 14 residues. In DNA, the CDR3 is TGTGCCAGCAGACGGACAGCCGGTCCTTACGAGCAGTACTTC. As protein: CASRRTAGPYEQYF.

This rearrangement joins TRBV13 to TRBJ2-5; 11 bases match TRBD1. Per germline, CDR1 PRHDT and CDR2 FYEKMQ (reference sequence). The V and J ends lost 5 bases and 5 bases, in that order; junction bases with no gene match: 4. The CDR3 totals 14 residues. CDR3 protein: CASSLRDRGETQYF. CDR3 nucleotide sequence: TGTGCCAGCAGCCTCCGGGACAGGGGGGAGACCCAGTACTTC. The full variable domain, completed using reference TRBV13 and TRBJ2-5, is AAGVIQSPRHLIKEKRETATLKCYPIPRHDTVYWYQQGPGQDPQFLISFYEKMQSDKGSIPDRFSAQQFSDYHSELNMSSLELGDSALYFCASSLRDRGETQYFGPGTRLLVL.

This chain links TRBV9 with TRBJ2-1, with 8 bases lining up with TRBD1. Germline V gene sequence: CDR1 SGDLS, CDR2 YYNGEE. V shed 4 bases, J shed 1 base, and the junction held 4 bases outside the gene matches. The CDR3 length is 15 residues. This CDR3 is CASSQWTGSYNEQFF. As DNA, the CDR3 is TGTGCCAGCAGCCAGTGGACAGGGTCCTACAATGAGCAGTTCTTC.

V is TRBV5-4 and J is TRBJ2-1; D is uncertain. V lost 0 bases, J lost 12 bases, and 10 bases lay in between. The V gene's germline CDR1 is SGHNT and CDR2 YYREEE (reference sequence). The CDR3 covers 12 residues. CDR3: CASSLDFSWQFF. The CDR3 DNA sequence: TGTGCCAGCAGCTTGGACTTTTCGTGGCAGTTCTTC.

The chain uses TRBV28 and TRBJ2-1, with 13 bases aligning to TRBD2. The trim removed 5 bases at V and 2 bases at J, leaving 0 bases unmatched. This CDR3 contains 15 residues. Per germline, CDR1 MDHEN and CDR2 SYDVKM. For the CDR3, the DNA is TGTGCCAGCAGTGGGACTAGCGGGACCTACAATGAGCAGTTCTTC. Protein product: CASSGTSGTYNEQFF.

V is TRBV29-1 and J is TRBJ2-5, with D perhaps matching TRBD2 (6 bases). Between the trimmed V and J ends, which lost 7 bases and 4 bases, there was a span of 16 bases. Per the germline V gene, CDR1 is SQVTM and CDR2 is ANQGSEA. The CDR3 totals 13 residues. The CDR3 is CSGREIWGETQYF. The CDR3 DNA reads TGCAGCGGGAGGGAAATTTGGGGAGAGACCCAGTACTTC.

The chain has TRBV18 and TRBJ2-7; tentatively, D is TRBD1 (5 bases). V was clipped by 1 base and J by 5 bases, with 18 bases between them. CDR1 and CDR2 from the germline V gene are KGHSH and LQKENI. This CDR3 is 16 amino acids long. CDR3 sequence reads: CASSPLDSGMVDEQYF. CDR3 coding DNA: TGTGCCAGCTCACCACTCGACAGTGGCATGGTGGACGAGCAGTACTTC.

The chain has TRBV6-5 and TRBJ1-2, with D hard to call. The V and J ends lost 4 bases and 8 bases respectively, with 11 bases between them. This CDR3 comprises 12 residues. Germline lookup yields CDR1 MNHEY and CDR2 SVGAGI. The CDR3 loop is CASSSNSEGYTF. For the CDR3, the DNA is TGTGCCAGCAGTTCAAATTCGGAGGGCTACACCTTC.

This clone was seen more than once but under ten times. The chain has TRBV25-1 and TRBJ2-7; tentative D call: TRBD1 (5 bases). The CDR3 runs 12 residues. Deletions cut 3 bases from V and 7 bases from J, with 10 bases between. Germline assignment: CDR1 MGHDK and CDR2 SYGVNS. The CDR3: CASSDRASEQYF. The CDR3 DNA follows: TGTGCCAGCAGTGACAGGGCCTCTGAGCAGTACTTC.

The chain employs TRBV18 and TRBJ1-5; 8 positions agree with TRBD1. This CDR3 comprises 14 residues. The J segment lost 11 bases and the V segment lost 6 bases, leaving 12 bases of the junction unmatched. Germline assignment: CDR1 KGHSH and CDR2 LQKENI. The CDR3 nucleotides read TGTGCCAGCTCTAGGGACAGGCGTATTTCAGCCCAGCATTTT. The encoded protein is CASSRDRRISAQHF.

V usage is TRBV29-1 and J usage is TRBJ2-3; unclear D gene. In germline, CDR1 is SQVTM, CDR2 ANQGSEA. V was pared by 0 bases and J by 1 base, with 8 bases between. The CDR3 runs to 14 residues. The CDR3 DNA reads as TGCAGCGTTGAAGATATGGACGGCACAGATACGCAGTATTTT. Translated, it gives CSVEDMDGTDTQYF.

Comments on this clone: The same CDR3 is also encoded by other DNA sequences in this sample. CDR3 loop: CASSLQGTYEQYF. CDR3 DNA sequence: TGTGCCAGCAGTTTACAGGGAACCTACGAGCAGTACTTC. The V and J genes are TRBV28 and TRBJ2-7, with D perhaps TRBD1 (5 bases). CDR3 length: 13 residues. Trimming took 2 bases from V and 2 from J, leaving 7 bases between them. Germline lookup yields CDR1 MDHEN and CDR2 SYDVKM.

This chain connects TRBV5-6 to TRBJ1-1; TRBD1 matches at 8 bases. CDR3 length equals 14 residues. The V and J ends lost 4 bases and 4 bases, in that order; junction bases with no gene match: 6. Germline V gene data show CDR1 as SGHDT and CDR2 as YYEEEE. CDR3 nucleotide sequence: TGTGCCAGCAGCCCAGGGGGCGGTGTCACTGAAGCTTTCTTT. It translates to CASSPGGGVTEAFF.

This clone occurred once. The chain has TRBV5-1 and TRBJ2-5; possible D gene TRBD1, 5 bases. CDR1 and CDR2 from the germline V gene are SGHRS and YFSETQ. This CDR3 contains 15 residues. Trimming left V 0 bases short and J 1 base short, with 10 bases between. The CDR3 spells CASSLAQGRQETQYF. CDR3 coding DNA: TGCGCCAGCAGCTTGGCCCAGGGTCGCCAAGAGACCCAGTACTTC.

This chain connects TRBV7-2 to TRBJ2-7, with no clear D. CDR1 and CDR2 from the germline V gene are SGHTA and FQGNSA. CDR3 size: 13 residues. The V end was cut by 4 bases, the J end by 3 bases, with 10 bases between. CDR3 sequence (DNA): TGTGCCAGCAGCTCTTCTCCCTACTACGAGCAGTACTTC. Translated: CASSSSPYYEQYF.

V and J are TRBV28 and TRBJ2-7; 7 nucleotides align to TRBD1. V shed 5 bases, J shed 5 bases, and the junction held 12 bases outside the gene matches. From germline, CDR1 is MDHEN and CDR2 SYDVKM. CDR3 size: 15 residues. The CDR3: CASSPQGQKSHEQYF. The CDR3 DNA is TGTGCCAGCAGTCCACAGGGACAGAAGAGCCACGAGCAGTACTTC.

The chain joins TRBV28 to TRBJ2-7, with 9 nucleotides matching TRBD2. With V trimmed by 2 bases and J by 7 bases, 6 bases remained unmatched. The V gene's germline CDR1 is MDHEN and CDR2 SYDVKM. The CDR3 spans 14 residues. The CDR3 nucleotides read TGTGCCAGCAGTTTACTAGCGGGAACGGATGAGCAGTACTTC. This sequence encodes CASSLLAGTDEQYF.

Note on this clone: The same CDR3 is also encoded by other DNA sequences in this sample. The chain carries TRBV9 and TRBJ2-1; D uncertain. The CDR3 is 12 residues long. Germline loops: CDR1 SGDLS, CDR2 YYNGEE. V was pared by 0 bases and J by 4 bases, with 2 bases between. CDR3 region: CASSVVYNEQFF. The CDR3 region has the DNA TGTGCCAGCAGCGTAGTTTACAATGAGCAGTTCTTC.